What follows are 20 T cell receptor beta chains derived from one specimen sequenced in a study of monozygotic twins with cystic fibrosis. Repertoires were generated with immunoSEQ multiplex PCR, while TCRdb's copy carries only in-frame clones and drops some. The sample holds some 20,000 clones; around nine tenths are singletons and the top ten take around 1.2%. Sequencing used blood. The receptors stem from a woman aged 30 to 39 with cystic fibrosis.

V usage is TRBV29-1 and J usage is TRBJ1-1; TRBD1 might be the D (6 bases). CDR3 length: 13 amino acids. The V and J ends lost 7 bases and 6 bases respectively, with 18 bases between them. Germline V gene sequence: CDR1 SQVTM, CDR2 ANQGSEA. The CDR3 spells CSAAGRGFAEAFF. In DNA form, the CDR3 reads TGCAGCGCCGCGGGCAGGGGTTTTGCTGAAGCTTTCTTT.

V and J are TRBV5-1 and TRBJ2-6; the match to TRBD1 covers 7 bases. V lost 5 bases and J lost 6; bases outside the gene matches: 5. Germline CDR1 is SGHRS and CDR2 is YFSETQ. CDR3 length equals 14 residues. CDR3 coding DNA: TGCGCCAGCAGTTCAGGGGGTCCGGCCAACGTCCTGACTTTC. It codes for CASSSGGPANVLTF.

V gene TRBV5-6 combines with J gene TRBJ2-5, with TRBD1 matching 7 bases. The germline CDR1 and CDR2 sequences are SGHDT and YYEEEE. CDR3 size: 16 residues. V lost 4 bases, J lost 5 bases, and 14 bases stayed unmatched. The CDR3 spells CASSRTGTALGETQYF. DNA for the CDR3: TGTGCCAGCAGCCGAACCGGGACAGCGCTTGGGGAGACCCAGTACTTC. The entire variable domain, with the rest obtained from reference TRBV5-6 and TRBJ2-5, is as follows: DAGVTQSPTHLIKTRGQQVTLRCSPKSGHDTVSWYQQALGQGPQFIFQYYEEEERQRGNFPDRFSGHQFPNYSSELNVNALLLGDSALYLCASSRTGTALGETQYFGPGTRLLVL.

The chain employs TRBV19 and TRBJ1-1, with TRBD1 matching over 7 bases. V dropped 5 bases and J dropped 8; count of bases not matched to a gene: 5. The CDR3 length is 12 residues. The V gene's germline CDR1 is LNHDA and CDR2 SQIVND (reference sequence). The CDR3 here is CASSLLDREAFF. The CDR3 DNA follows: TGTGCCAGTAGTCTGTTGGACAGGGAAGCTTTCTTT. Full variable domain (rest looked up from reference TRBV19 and TRBJ1-1): DGGITQSPKYLFRKEGQNVTLSCEQNLNHDAMYWYRQDPGQGLRLIYYSQIVNDFQKGDIAEGYSVSREKKESFPLTVTSAQKNPTAFYLCASSLLDREAFFGQGTRLTVV.

This chain connects TRBV2 to TRBJ1-2, with D maybe TRBD1 (5 bases). The length of the CDR3 is 15 residues. Trimming pared 4 bases from V and 6 bases from J, leaving 18 bases between. The V gene's germline CDR1 is SNHLY and CDR2 FYNNEI. In DNA form, the CDR3 reads TGTGCCAGCAGTGCCGACAGCATTATCGGGAATGGCTACACCTTC. Protein sequence: CASSADSIIGNGYTF.

This sequence joins TRBV6-5 and TRBJ2-7; 10 bases line up with TRBD1. The CDR3 is 16 residues long. Losses at the gene ends were 4 bases for V and 5 bases for J; bases not matched to a gene: 11. Germline CDR1 and CDR2: MNHEY and SVGAGI. The CDR3 is CASSSSDRGRLNEQYF. The CDR3 DNA reads as TGTGCCAGCAGTTCCTCCGACAGGGGGCGTTTAAACGAGCAGTACTTC.

The V call is TRBV30, the J call TRBJ1-2; a weak D match, TRBD1 (6 bases). Per the germline V gene, CDR1 is GTSNPN and CDR2 is SVGIG (reference sequence). Trimming left V 4 bases short and J 0 bases short, with 12 bases between. The CDR3 has 14 amino acids. In nucleotides, the CDR3 is TGTGCCTGGATTCGGACAGCTACTAACTATGGCTACACCTTC. Translating gives CAWIRTATNYGYTF.

The V call is TRBV7-8, the J call TRBJ1-2; D unresolved. V lost 4 bases, J lost 8 bases, and 17 bases lay in between. The CDR3 is 14 residues long. CDR1 SGHVS and CDR2 FQNEAQ come from the germline V gene. The DNA for the CDR3 is TGTGCCAGCAGCTCAGACGGCAGAGCCGGAGGCTACACCTTC. It yields the protein CASSSDGRAGGYTF.

The chain links TRBV18 to TRBJ2-1; perhaps TRBD2 as D (6 bases). This CDR3 region has 15 residues. V lost 3 bases and J lost 2, with 11 bases in between. The germline V gene has CDR1 KGHSH and CDR2 LQKENI. DNA for the CDR3: TGTGCCAGCTCACCCCAGGCGGGGCCCTACAATGAGCAGTTCTTC. Protein product: CASSPQAGPYNEQFF.

The V call is TRBV10-2, the J call TRBJ2-3; D is possibly TRBD2 (6 bases). V was cut by 2 bases and J by 2 bases, with 11 bases left in between. Per the germline V gene, CDR1 is WSHSY and CDR2 is SAAADI. The CDR3 spans 15 residues. The CDR3 coding sequence is TGCGCCAGCAGTGAGGTCGGAGGGAACACAGATACGCAGTATTTT. Protein: CASSEVGGNTDTQYF.

This rearrangement joins TRBV5-1 to TRBJ2-3, with D unresolved. CDR1 SGHRS and CDR2 YFSETQ come from the germline V gene. V dropped 4 bases and J dropped 1 base, with 4 bases sitting between them. CDR3 length equals 12 residues. The CDR3 bases are TGCGCCAGCAGCGCAGGCACAGATACGCAGTATTTT. The encoded protein is CASSAGTDTQYF.

The chain couples TRBV29-1 to TRBJ1-2; D perhaps matches TRBD1 (5 bases). The germline V gene has CDR1 SQVTM and CDR2 ANQGSEA. This CDR3 has 20 residues. The V end was cut by 0 bases, the J end by 0 bases, with 26 bases between. The CDR3: CSVEDLAGGTAWKANYGYTF. CDR3 bases: TGCAGCGTTGAAGACCTGGCCGGTGGGACCGCCTGGAAAGCTAACTATGGCTACACCTTC.

V gene TRBV7-8 combines with J gene TRBJ2-7, with TRBD1 identical over 7 bases. CDR1 SGHVS and CDR2 FQNEAQ come from the germline V gene. The CDR3 contains 15 residues. V lost 1 base to trimming and J lost 2 bases; unmatched junction nucleotides: 5. In DNA, the CDR3 is TGTGCCAGCAGCTTAGAAGGGGGCGTTACCTACGAGCAGTACTTC. Translating gives CASSLEGGVTYEQYF. Full variable domain (outside the CDR3, taken from reference TRBV7-8 and TRBJ2-7): GAGVSQSPRYKVAKRGQDVALRCDPISGHVSLFWYQQALGQGPEFLTYFQNEAQLDKSGLPSDRFFAERPEGSVSTLKIQRTQQEDSAVYLCASSLEGGVTYEQYFGPGTRLTVT.

The chain carries TRBV6-5 and TRBJ2-3, with 7 nucleotides matching TRBD1. The ends lost 6 bases at V and 2 bases at J; junction bases unmatched: 8. CDR1 MNHEY and CDR2 SVGAGI come from the germline V gene. This CDR3 has 15 residues. This chain's CDR3 is CASSPGQQITDTQYF. DNA of the CDR3: TGTGCCAGCAGCCCGGGACAGCAGATCACAGATACGCAGTATTTT.

About this clone: Distinct nucleotide sequences in the sample also encode this CDR3. This chain connects TRBV6-5 to TRBJ1-2; D is possibly TRBD1 (6 bases). This CDR3 contains 15 residues. The V end lost 6 bases, the J end lost 6 bases, and 20 bases lay between the germline ends. Germline V lookup: CDR1 MNHEY, CDR2 SVGAGI. The CDR3 spells CASRETGASRDGYTF. The CDR3, as DNA: TGTGCCAGCAGGGAGACAGGAGCCTCAAGGGATGGCTACACCTTC.

The V call is TRBV7-6, the J call TRBJ1-2; D remains unclear. In germline, CDR1 is SGHVS, CDR2 FNYEAQ. The CDR3 loop spans 16 amino acids. The V end lost 4 bases, the J end lost 8 bases, and 23 bases lay between the germline ends. As DNA, the CDR3 is TGTGCCAGCAGCTCGTGGACTGCTAAAACCCTTGGGGGCTACACCTTC. It translates to CASSSWTAKTLGGYTF.

The chain combines TRBV6-1 with TRBJ2-3, with unresolved D. V gave up 3 bases and J gave up 6 bases, with 10 bases separating them. The germline V gene has CDR1 MNHNS and CDR2 SASEGT. This CDR3 region has 13 residues. CDR3 DNA: TGTGCCAGCAGTGACAAACCCGCGGATACGCAGTATTTT. Translated: CASSDKPADTQYF.

This chain connects TRBV5-4 to TRBJ1-1, with 7 bases identical to TRBD1. CDR3 size: 13 residues. Germline-derived CDR1 and CDR2 are SGHNT and YYREEE (reference sequence). Losses at the gene ends were 7 bases for V and 0 bases for J; bases not matched to a gene: 3. The CDR3 coding sequence is TGTGCCAGCGCCGACAGGGTGAACACTGAAGCTTTCTTT. Its protein is CASADRVNTEAFF.

The chain uses TRBV7-6 and TRBJ2-3, with TRBD2 as a possible D gene (6 bases). V lost 3 bases and J lost 3, with 13 bases in between. This CDR3 contains 15 residues. The V gene's germline CDR1 is SGHVS and CDR2 FNYEAQ. CDR3 coding DNA: TGTGCCAGCAGCTTGGGGACTTACCCAACAGATACGCAGTATTTT. Amino acid sequence: CASSLGTYPTDTQYF.

This clone has just a few counts. The chain links TRBV29-1 to TRBJ2-7, with 8 bases matching TRBD2. The CDR3 runs 12 residues. Trimming removed 6 bases from V and 2 bases from J; junction bases left unmatched: 3. Germline-derived CDR1 and CDR2 are SQVTM and ANQGSEA. CDR3 in DNA: TGCAGCGTCCTGGGACTAGCCTACGAGCAGTACTTC. Translation gives CSVLGLAYEQYF.